Listed here are 29 T cell receptor beta chains from one sample, sequenced in a study of T-cell memory formation after mild COVID-19. TCRdb analysed the 5' RACE reads with MiXCR anew, one entry per CDR3 protein. The sample includes approximately 230,000 distinct CDR3 sequences, approximately 16% of them seen just once. Sequenced input: PBMCs or a T cell subset sorted from them (not recorded which). These receptors were collected from a man aged 18 to 29 who had mild COVID-19 (a few samples of this study predate the infection). Cell type and time point are not known.

The V gene is TRBV29-1, the J gene TRBJ2-3; TRBD2 agrees at 12 bases. Losses at the gene ends were 6 bases for V and 2 bases for J; bases not matched to a gene: 9. The CDR3 covers 16 residues. Germline V CDR1 and CDR2: SQVTM, ANQGSEA. CDR3 coding DNA: TGCAGCGTCGAAAAACTAGCGGGGGGCCTCACAGATACGCAGTATTTT. Its translation: CSVEKLAGGLTDTQYF.

This clonotype was observed a single time. V usage is TRBV7-2 and J usage is TRBJ2-2, with TRBD2 as a possible D gene (6 bases). The CDR3 sequence is 15 residues long. Germline-derived CDR1 and CDR2 are SGHTA and FQGNSA. V shed 3 bases and J shed 3 bases, with 11 bases lying between them. CDR3 DNA: TGTGCCAGCAGCTTCTCCTGGGGGGACACCGGGGAGCTGTTTTTT. It is translated as CASSFSWGDTGELFF.

The rearrangement links TRBV5-4 to TRBJ2-3; 8 bases align to TRBD2. The germline gives CDR1 SGHNT, CDR2 YYREEE (reference sequence). This CDR3 has 15 residues. The V segment lost 4 bases and the J segment 1 base; nucleotides outside the gene matches: 5. In nucleotides, the CDR3 is TGTGCCAGCAGCCCACCGGGGGGGGGCACAGATACGCAGTATTTT. As protein: CASSPPGGGTDTQYF.

This clonotype showed up many times. This chain links TRBV5-6 with TRBJ2-7, with a tentative D call TRBD1 (6 bases). Germline CDR1 SGHDT, CDR2 YYEEEE. V lost 4 bases and J lost 3, with 11 bases in between. CDR3 length: 13 residues. The CDR3 DNA is TGTGCCAGCAGCACGATGACAGGCTACGAGCAGTACGTC. This gives the protein CASSTMTGYEQYV.

The gene calls are TRBV7-2 and TRBJ2-7; TRBD2 aligns across 7 bases. This CDR3 contains 15 residues. Germline V gives CDR1 SGHTA, CDR2 FQGNSA. V was pared by 5 bases and J by 0 bases, with 7 bases of the junction left unmatched. The CDR3 sequence is CASSREAGLSYEQYF. The CDR3 DNA reads as TGTGCCAGCAGCCGGGAAGCGGGGCTCTCCTACGAGCAGTACTTC.

The chain employs TRBV7-2 and TRBJ2-5; D tentatively reads TRBD1 or TRBD2 (6 bases each). Germline V gene sequence: CDR1 SGHTA, CDR2 FQGNSA. V was trimmed by 10 bases and J by 6 bases, leaving 24 bases between them. This CDR3 has 15 amino acids. The CDR3 spells CANPSVEGGRKTQYF. The CDR3 DNA follows: TGTGCCAACCCCTCAGTTGAGGGGGGTCGAAAGACCCAGTACTTC.

The chain recombines TRBV10-3 with TRBJ2-7; 10 positions agree with TRBD1. Looked up from germline, CDR1 is ENHRY and CDR2 is SYGVKD. The CDR3 spans 14 residues. V was clipped by 5 bases and J by 3 bases; unmatched bases: 4. The CDR3 loop is CAISSGTGVYEQYF. Here the CDR3 DNA reads TGTGCCATCAGTTCCGGGACAGGGGTCTACGAGCAGTACTTC.

This clonotype was counted only a few times. This rearrangement joins TRBV5-1 to TRBJ2-3; the D gene is possibly TRBD1 (5 bases). Between the trimmed V and J ends, which lost 4 bases and 0 bases, there was a span of 9 bases. Germline values: CDR1 SGHRS, CDR2 YFSETQ. CDR3 size: 14 residues. This chain's CDR3 is CASSPQDSTDTQYF. DNA for the CDR3: TGCGCCAGCAGCCCACAGGATAGCACAGATACGCAGTATTTT. Drawing the rest from reference TRBV5-1 and TRBJ2-3, the complete variable domain is KAGVTQTPRYLIKTRGQQVTLSCSPISGHRSVSWYQQTPGQGLQFLFEYFSETQRNKGNFPGRFSGRQFSNSRSEMNVSTLELGDSALYLCASSPQDSTDTQYFGPGTRLTVL.

In this sample, this clonotype turned up a few times. CDR3 in amino acids: CATQMEIAGGSETQYF. The CDR3 region has the DNA TGTGCCACCCAAATGGAAATAGCGGGGGGATCAGAGACCCAGTACTTC. The chain uses TRBV7-2 and TRBJ2-5, with 10 bases lining up with TRBD2. Trimming cost V 10 bases and J 4 bases; bases outside gene matches: 15. CDR1 and CDR2 (germline): SGHTA, FQGNSA. The CDR3 totals 16 residues.

This clonotype was counted between two and nine times. V is TRBV7-2 and J is TRBJ1-1; possibly TRBD1 for D (6 bases). From germline, CDR1 is SGHTA and CDR2 FQGNSA. V was trimmed by 6 bases and J by 4 bases, leaving 15 bases between them. The CDR3 length is 14 residues. The CDR3 is CASRGGVRGTEAFF. The CDR3, as DNA: TGTGCCAGCAGGGGAGGGGTCAGGGGCACTGAAGCTTTCTTT.

The rearrangement uses TRBV4-1 and TRBJ2-6; D is unclear. Trimming removed 1 base at V and 0 bases at J, with 7 bases between. CDR1 and CDR2 from the germline V gene are MGHRA and YSYEKL. CDR3 length: 16 residues. The CDR3 region is CASSQGRHSGANVLTF. For the CDR3, the DNA is TGCGCCAGCAGCCAAGGACGTCACTCTGGGGCCAACGTCCTGACTTTC.

This clonotype has a handful of counts. V gene TRBV7-2 combines with J gene TRBJ2-7, with no clear D. Between the trimmed V and J ends, which lost 2 bases and 3 bases, there was a span of 14 bases. CDR1 and CDR2 (germline): SGHTA, FQGNSA. This CDR3 comprises 15 residues. The CDR3 protein is CASSLSEAPGYEQYF. The DNA for the CDR3 is TGTGCCAGCAGCTTATCAGAAGCCCCCGGCTACGAGCAGTACTTC.

This clonotype was recorded at least ten times. V is TRBV7-7 and J is TRBJ2-3; tentative D call: TRBD2 (6 bases). The ends were cut back, 11 bases at V and 1 base at J, with 16 bases in the middle. Looked up from germline, CDR1 is SSHAT and CDR2 is FNYEAQ (reference sequence). The length of the CDR3 is 14 residues. The CDR3 DNA sequence: TGTGCCGTCGGAACGGGACTGGGCACAGATACGCAGTATTTT. This sequence encodes CAVGTGLGTDTQYF.

CDR3 bases: TGTGCCAGCAGTCCCGGGGACCCCCGAGTCGAGCAGTACGTC. It is translated as CASSPGDPRVEQYV. The gene calls are TRBV28 and TRBJ2-7; D may be TRBD1 or TRBD2 (5 bases each). Germline-derived CDR1 and CDR2 are MDHEN and SYDVKM. V lost 5 bases and J 6 bases, leaving 17 bases between the germline ends. The CDR3 is 14 amino acids.

The chain recombines TRBV7-2 with TRBJ2-5, with D possibly being TRBD2 (6 bases). V shed 2 bases and J shed 9 bases, with 13 bases lying between them. CDR1 and CDR2 from the germline V gene are SGHTA and FQGNSA. CDR3 length: 13 amino acids. CDR3 loop: CASSLNYGEAQYF. The CDR3 coding sequence is TGTGCCAGCAGCTTAAACTATGGGGAGGCCCAGTACTTC.

This chain links TRBV20-1 with TRBJ2-4; D could derive from TRBD1 or TRBD2 (5 bases each). Germline values: CDR1 DFQATT, CDR2 SNEGSKA (reference sequence). Trimming left V 6 bases short and J 7 bases short, with 16 bases between. The CDR3 contains 13 residues. The CDR3 DNA follows: TGCAGTGCCAGGGACGGCGGACGCAACATTCAGTACTTC. Encoded protein: CSARDGGRNIQYF.

This clonotype has a handful of counts. CDR3 sequence: CASSLTGDAHNEQFF. In DNA, the CDR3 is TGTGCCAGCAGCCTTACAGGGGATGCCCACAATGAGCAGTTCTTC. V gene TRBV7-3 combines with J gene TRBJ2-1, with 7 bases matching TRBD1. J gave up 5 bases and V 5 bases, and 9 bases lay outside the gene matches. The CDR3 runs 15 residues. Per germline, CDR1 SGHTA and CDR2 FQGTGA.

This clonotype was recorded a few times. The genes are TRBV5-6 and TRBJ2-1; D may be TRBD1 (5 bases). The CDR3 is 14 residues long. The germline V gene encodes CDR1 SGHDT and CDR2 YYEEEE. V lost 2 bases and J 8 bases, leaving 14 bases between the germline ends. CDR3: CASSFLVIRDEQFF. As DNA, the CDR3 is TGTGCCAGCAGCTTCTTGGTGATCAGGGATGAGCAGTTCTTC.

This clonotype turned up a few times. This chain connects TRBV28 to TRBJ2-7, with D perhaps TRBD2 (5 bases). CDR1 is MDHEN, CDR2 SYDVKM, per germline. V was clipped by 6 bases and J by 4 bases, with 7 bases between them. The CDR3 is 11 residues long. CDR3 region: CASSGVYEQYV. The CDR3 DNA is TGTGCCAGCAGCGGGGTTTACGAGCAGTACGTC.

The chain carries TRBV9 and TRBJ1-2; D is unclear. Germline V CDR1 and CDR2: SGDLS, YYNGEE. The germline V and J ends were trimmed by 0 bases and 4 bases, with 13 bases remaining between them. The CDR3 spans 15 residues. The CDR3, as DNA: TGTGCCAGCAGCGTAGTTCACGACCCGCTCTATGGCTACACCTTC. This encodes CASSVVHDPLYGYTF.

This clonotype has a handful of counts. The gene calls are TRBV7-2 and TRBJ2-1; D remains ambiguous. CDR3 size: 15 residues. Germline V gene data show CDR1 as SGHTA and CDR2 as FQGNSA. The V end was cut by 0 bases, the J end by 8 bases, with 14 bases between. CDR3 nucleotides: TGTGCCAGCAGCTTAGCGCCGGGCGGTGGACATGAGCAGTTCTTC. Translating gives CASSLAPGGGHEQFF.

The chain carries TRBV6-2 or TRBV6-3 and TRBJ2-4, with 7 bases fitting TRBD2. V was clipped by 7 bases and J by 6 bases; unmatched bases: 12. CDR1 and CDR2 from the germline V gene are MNHEY and SVGEGT. CDR3 length: 15 amino acids. The CDR3 region is CASTIGVLAGNIQYF. CDR3 nucleotides: TGTGCCAGCACCATAGGAGTCTTAGCGGGAAACATTCAGTACTTC.

The chain joins TRBV20-1 to TRBJ1-2; 7 bases fit TRBD1. The CDR3 runs 14 residues. Germline CDR1 reads DFQATT; CDR2 reads SNEGSKA (reference sequence). Trimming at V came to 3 bases and at J to 2 bases, leaving 6 bases not matched to a gene. The CDR3 protein is CSARGQLLNYGYTF. The CDR3 DNA sequence: TGCAGTGCTAGGGGACAGTTGCTAAACTATGGCTACACCTTC.

The rearrangement joins TRBV29-1 to TRBJ2-5, with 7 bases identical to TRBD2. After removal of 8 bases from V and 2 bases from J, the junction contained 8 bases not matched to a gene. CDR3 size: 13 residues. Per the germline V gene, CDR1 is SQVTM and CDR2 is ANQGSEA. In DNA form, the CDR3 reads TGCAGCTTCGGTGGAGCGGGACAAGAGACCCAGTACTTC. This gives the protein CSFGGAGQETQYF.

This clonotype was recorded a few times. The rearrangement joins TRBV9 to TRBJ1-5; 7 bases agree with TRBD1. The CDR3 is made up of 15 amino acids. V shed 3 bases, J shed 3 bases, and the junction held 6 bases outside the gene matches. Germline CDR1 reads SGDLS; CDR2 reads YYNGEE. The CDR3 is CASSGAGQDNQPQHF. Written as DNA, the CDR3 is TGTGCCAGCAGCGGAGCCGGACAGGACAATCAGCCCCAGCATTTT.

The chain is built from TRBV5-1 and TRBJ2-5; possibly TRBD2 for D (6 bases). Germline V gene data show CDR1 as SGHRS and CDR2 as YFSETQ. This CDR3 spans 14 amino acids. With 2 bases removed from V and 1 base from J, the gap between germline ends came to 9 bases. The CDR3 reads CASSFGSTQETQYF. As DNA, the CDR3 is TGCGCCAGCAGCTTCGGGAGTACCCAAGAGACCCAGTACTTC.

V gene TRBV7-2 combines with J gene TRBJ2-1; the match to TRBD1 covers 9 bases. This CDR3 region has 15 residues. CDR1 SGHTA and CDR2 FQGNSA come from the germline V gene. V lost 5 bases to trimming and J lost 4 bases; unmatched junction nucleotides: 6. CDR3 in amino acids: CASSPTGQGYNEQFF. CDR3 sequence (DNA): TGTGCCAGCAGCCCGACCGGACAGGGGTACAATGAGCAGTTCTTC. The complete variable domain, with remaining parts taken from reference TRBV7-2 and TRBJ2-1, reads GAGVSQSPSNKVTEKGKDVELRCDPISGHTALYWYRQSLGQGLEFLIYFQGNSAPDKSGLPSDRFSAERTGGSVSTLTIQRTQQEDSAVYLCASSPTGQGYNEQFFGPGTRLTVL.

The chain joins TRBV24-1 to TRBJ1-1; D unclear. V lost 3 bases and J 3 bases, leaving 7 bases between the germline ends. In germline, CDR1 is KGHDR, CDR2 SFDVKD. This CDR3 comprises 13 residues. DNA for the CDR3: TGTGCCACCAGTGATGTCGGACACACTGAAGCTTTCTTT. Translated, it gives CATSDVGHTEAFF.

This rearrangement joins TRBV6-2 or TRBV6-3 to TRBJ2-7; no definite D call. V shed 2 bases and J shed 3 bases, with 5 bases lying between them. CDR3 length equals 12 residues. CDR1 is MNHEY and CDR2 is SVGEGT in the germline V gene. CDR3 protein: CASSYQNYEQYF. As DNA, the CDR3 is TGTGCCAGCAGTTACCAGAACTACGAGCAGTACTTC.